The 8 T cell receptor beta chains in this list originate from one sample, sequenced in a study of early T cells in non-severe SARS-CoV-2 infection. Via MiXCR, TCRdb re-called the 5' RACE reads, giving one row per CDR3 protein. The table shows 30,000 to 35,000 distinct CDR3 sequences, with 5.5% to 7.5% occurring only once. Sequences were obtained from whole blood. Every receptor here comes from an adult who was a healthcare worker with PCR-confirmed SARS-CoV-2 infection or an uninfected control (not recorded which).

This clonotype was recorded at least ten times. The DNA for the CDR3 is TGTGCCAGCTCCCCAGGGATCAAGTTCCCCTATGGCTACACCTTC. Translated, it gives CASSPGIKFPYGYTF. The rearrangement uses TRBV18 and TRBJ1-2, with TRBD1 as a possible D gene (5 bases). Trimming removed 6 bases from V and 4 bases from J, with 18 bases in between. The CDR3 has 15 residues. Germline V CDR1 and CDR2: KGHSH, LQKENI.

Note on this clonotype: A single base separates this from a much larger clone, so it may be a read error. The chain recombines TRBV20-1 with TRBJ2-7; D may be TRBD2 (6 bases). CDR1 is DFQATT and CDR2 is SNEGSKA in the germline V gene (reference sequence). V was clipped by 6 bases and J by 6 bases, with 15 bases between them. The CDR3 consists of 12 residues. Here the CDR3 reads CSAEGRRGEQYF. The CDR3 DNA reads TGCAGTGCCGAGGGCAGGAGGGGCGAGCAGTACTTC.

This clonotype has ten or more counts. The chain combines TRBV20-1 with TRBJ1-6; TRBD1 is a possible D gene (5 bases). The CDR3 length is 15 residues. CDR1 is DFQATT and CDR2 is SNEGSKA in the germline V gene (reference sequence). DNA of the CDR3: TGCAGCCTTATGGGGGAGGAATCCTATAATTCACCCCTCCACTTT. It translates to CSLMGEESYNSPLHF.

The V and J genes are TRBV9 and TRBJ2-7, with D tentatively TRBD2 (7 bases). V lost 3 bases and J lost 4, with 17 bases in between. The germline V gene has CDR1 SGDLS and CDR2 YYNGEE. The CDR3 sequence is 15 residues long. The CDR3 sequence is CASSAAAGEGYEQYF. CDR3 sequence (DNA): TGTGCCAGCAGCGCCGCGGCAGGGGAGGGATACGAGCAGTACTTC. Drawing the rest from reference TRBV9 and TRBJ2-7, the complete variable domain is DSGVTQTPKHLITATGQRVTLRCSPRSGDLSVYWYQQSLDQGLQFLIQYYNGEERAKGNILERFSAQQFPDLHSELNLSSLELGDSALYFCASSAAAGEGYEQYFGPGTRLTVT.

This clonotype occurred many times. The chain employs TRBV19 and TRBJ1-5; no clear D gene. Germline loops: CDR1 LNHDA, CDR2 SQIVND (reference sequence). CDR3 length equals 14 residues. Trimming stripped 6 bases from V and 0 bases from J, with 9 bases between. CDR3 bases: TGTGCCAGTAGCCTTGGTTATAGCAATCAGCCCCAGCATTTT. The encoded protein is CASSLGYSNQPQHF.

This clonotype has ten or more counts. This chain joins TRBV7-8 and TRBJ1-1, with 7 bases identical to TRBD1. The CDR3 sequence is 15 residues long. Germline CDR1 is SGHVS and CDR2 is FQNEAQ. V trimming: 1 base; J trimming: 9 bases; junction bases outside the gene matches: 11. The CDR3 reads CASSLGDSASLKAFF. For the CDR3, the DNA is TGTGCCAGCAGCTTAGGGGACAGTGCTTCCTTAAAAGCTTTCTTT.

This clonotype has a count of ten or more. Here the CDR3 DNA reads TGTGCCAGCAGTTACCTTGGGACAGCCTATGAAGCTTTCTTT. This sequence encodes CASSYLGTAYEAFF. This chain connects TRBV6-2 or TRBV6-3 to TRBJ1-1; 7 positions match TRBD1. Per germline, CDR1 MNHEY and CDR2 SVGEGT. V was pared by 2 bases and J by 7 bases, with 7 bases of the junction left unmatched. The CDR3 is made up of 14 amino acids.

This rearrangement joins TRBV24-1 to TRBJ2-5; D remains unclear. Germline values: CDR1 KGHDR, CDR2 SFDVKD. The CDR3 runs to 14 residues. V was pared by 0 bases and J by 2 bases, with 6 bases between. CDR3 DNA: TGTGCCACCAGTGATTTGGGCAGTCAAGAGACCCAGTACTTC. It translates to CATSDLGSQETQYF.